The 30 T cell receptor beta chains listed next were all sequenced from one sample in a study of blood T cell repertoires in COVID-19. Some clones are missing from TCRdb's copy, which holds only in-frame ones; the method was immunoSEQ multiplex PCR. The data show roughly 87,000 clones, about 82% seen once. Sequencing input: peripheral blood. These TCRs come from a human donor in a cohort sampled during active COVID-19.

The J gene is TRBJ1-1, the V gene TRBV6-5; D uncertain. This CDR3 comprises 14 residues. The ends were cut back, 7 bases at V and 0 bases at J, with 12 bases in the middle. The germline CDR1 and CDR2 sequences are MNHEY and SVGAGI. The CDR3 nucleotides are TGTGCCAGCATTAAACGGGGAATGAACACTGAAGCTTTCTTT. The encoded protein is CASIKRGMNTEAFF.

The chain is built from TRBV20-1 and TRBJ2-2; maybe TRBD1 (5 bases). Between the trimmed V and J ends, which lost 3 bases and 6 bases, there was a span of 8 bases. The CDR3 has 12 amino acids. Germline V gene sequence: CDR1 DFQATT, CDR2 SNEGSKA (reference sequence). CDR3 in amino acids: CSASRGPGELFF. The CDR3 DNA reads TGCAGTGCTAGTAGGGGTCCCGGGGAGCTGTTTTTT.

The chain carries TRBV9 and TRBJ2-1, with D maybe TRBD1 (6 bases). This CDR3 region has 16 residues. Trimming took 2 bases from V and 2 from J, leaving 14 bases between them. CDR1 SGDLS and CDR2 YYNGEE come from the germline V gene. The CDR3 DNA is TGTGCCAGCAGCGTCGCGGCCGGGACACCCTACAATGAGCAGTTCTTC. Translation: CASSVAAGTPYNEQFF.

The gene calls are TRBV5-1 and TRBJ2-5, with TRBD1 identical over 11 bases. The germline V gene has CDR1 SGHRS and CDR2 YFSETQ. V was pared by 4 bases and J by 4 bases, with 3 bases of the junction left unmatched. The CDR3 totals 14 residues. The CDR3 DNA sequence: TGCGCCAGCAGCACCGGGACAGGGGGAGAGACCCAGTACTTC. Its protein is CASSTGTGGETQYF.

The rearrangement links TRBV7-2 to TRBJ2-1, with 10 bases aligning to TRBD1. The junction had 6 bases not matched to a gene; V was cut back by 5 bases and J by 8 bases. CDR1 is SGHTA, CDR2 FQGNSA, per germline. The CDR3 runs 14 residues. The chain's CDR3 is CASSDRTGGDEQFF. In nucleotides, the CDR3 is TGTGCCAGCAGCGATCGGACAGGGGGGGATGAGCAGTTCTTC.

The chain is built from TRBV5-4 and TRBJ2-3, with 7 nucleotides matching TRBD2. Per germline, CDR1 SGHNT and CDR2 YYREEE (reference sequence). The ends lost 3 bases at V and 6 bases at J; junction bases unmatched: 4. The CDR3 spans 13 residues. In nucleotides, the CDR3 is TGTGCCAGCAGCTATACTAGCGCCGATACGCAGTATTTT. It yields the protein CASSYTSADTQYF.

V gene TRBV6-6 combines with J gene TRBJ1-2; the D is unclear. This CDR3 spans 15 amino acids. V was pared by 5 bases and J by 0 bases, with 13 bases between. Germline V lookup: CDR1 MNHNY, CDR2 SVGAGI (reference sequence). The chain's CDR3 is CASSTWTATNYGYTF. In DNA form, the CDR3 reads TGTGCCAGCAGTACATGGACTGCCACTAACTATGGCTACACCTTC.

This chain links TRBV4-3 with TRBJ1-2; 9 bases are shared with TRBD1. V dropped 4 bases and J dropped 4; count of bases not matched to a gene: 7. The CDR3 is made up of 15 amino acids. Germline V gene lookup returns CDR1 LGHNA and CDR2 YSLEER. The DNA of the CDR3 is TGCGCCAGCAGCCGAGGGACAGGGAACTTCTATGGCTACACCTTC. Translated: CASSRGTGNFYGYTF.

The chain links TRBV5-4 to TRBJ2-6; TRBD1 might be the D (6 bases). The CDR3 runs to 16 residues. The germline V gene has CDR1 SGHNT and CDR2 YYREEE (reference sequence). Trimming cost V 4 bases and J 1 base, with 12 bases left between them. CDR3 in DNA: TGTGCCAGCAGCACCATTACAGGGTCTGGGGCCAACGTCCTGACTTTC. The encoded protein is CASSTITGSGANVLTF.

The chain recombines TRBV19 with TRBJ1-6; 8 positions match TRBD1. V was pared by 4 bases and J by 4 bases, with 3 bases of the junction left unmatched. This CDR3 is built from 15 residues. Germline values: CDR1 LNHDA, CDR2 SQIVND (reference sequence). The CDR3 loop is CASSTTGGYNSPLHF. The CDR3 DNA reads TGTGCCAGTAGTACTACAGGGGGGTATAATTCACCCCTCCACTTT.

The V and J genes are TRBV28 and TRBJ1-1, with no clear D. Per the germline V gene, CDR1 is MDHEN and CDR2 is SYDVKM. The CDR3 is 12 amino acids. V was shortened by 3 bases and J by 2 bases, with 4 bases between the two germline ends. Written as DNA, the CDR3 is TGTGCCAGCAGTTTTAGAAACACTGAAGCTTTCTTT. It translates to CASSFRNTEAFF.

This chain links TRBV27 with TRBJ2-7, with 8 bases lining up with TRBD2. The trim removed 2 bases at V and 7 bases at J, leaving 10 bases unmatched. The CDR3 is made up of 15 amino acids. Germline CDR1 reads MNHEY; CDR2 reads SMNVEV (reference sequence). The CDR3 DNA sequence: TGTGCCAGCAGTTTAAGCCCTAGCGGGCGCCGAGAGCAGTACTTC. It codes for CASSLSPSGRREQYF.

CDR3 in amino acids: CATLLFGGRRTDTQYF. In DNA form, the CDR3 reads TGTGCCACTCTACTATTCGGCGGGAGACGCACAGATACGCAGTATTTT. The chain is built from TRBV24-1 and TRBJ2-3; 7 positions agree with TRBD2. This CDR3 region has 16 residues. V trimming: 10 bases; J trimming: 1 base; junction bases outside the gene matches: 13. Germline V CDR1 and CDR2: KGHDR, SFDVKD.

The V gene is TRBV18, the J gene TRBJ2-7; 7 bases fit TRBD1. The V gene end was trimmed by 5 bases and the J gene end by 4 bases; junction bases not matched to a gene: 8. CDR3 length: 14 amino acids. Per the germline V gene, CDR1 is KGHSH and CDR2 is LQKENI. The CDR3 loop reads CASSAGGLGYEQYF. CDR3 sequence (DNA): TGTGCCAGCTCAGCAGGGGGTCTAGGGTACGAGCAGTACTTC.

The rearrangement links TRBV5-1 to TRBJ2-7; 9 nucleotides line up with TRBD1. The V and J ends lost 2 bases and 6 bases, in that order; junction bases with no gene match: 6. Germline CDR1 is SGHRS and CDR2 is YFSETQ. This CDR3 spans 14 amino acids. CDR3 DNA: TGCGCCAGCAGCTTAACAGGGGGCTTCGGCGAGCAGTACTTC. Protein: CASSLTGGFGEQYF. The variable domain in full, completed from reference TRBV5-1 and TRBJ2-7, reads KAGVTQTPRYLIKTRGQQVTLSCSPISGHRSVSWYQQTPGQGLQFLFEYFSETQRNKGNFPGRFSGRQFSNSRSEMNVSTLELGDSALYLCASSLTGGFGEQYFGPGTRLTVT.

V is TRBV7-9 and J is TRBJ1-5, with D tentatively TRBD1 (6 bases). The CDR3 has 15 residues. The ends were cut back, 1 base at V and 1 base at J, with 8 bases in the middle. Germline CDR1 SEHNR, CDR2 FQNEAQ (reference sequence). The CDR3 loop reads CASSLGTGSNQPQHF. The CDR3 DNA follows: TGTGCCAGCAGCTTAGGAACAGGGAGCAATCAGCCCCAGCATTTT.

The chain employs TRBV9 and TRBJ2-1; perhaps TRBD2 as D (5 bases). The CDR3 is 13 amino acids. Germline V gene sequence: CDR1 SGDLS, CDR2 YYNGEE. V gave up 3 bases and J gave up 4 bases, with 8 bases separating them. The CDR3 spells CASSGTSYNEQFF. Here the CDR3 DNA reads TGTGCCAGCAGCGGTACTAGTTACAATGAGCAGTTCTTC.

A word on this clone: No conserved phenylalanine or tryptophan is present at the end of the CDR3, so a read error is the likely explanation. It is unclear where the CDR3 begins or ends on the DNA, so no DNA is shown, and the CDR3 is as TCRdb lists it. The V and J genes are TRBV27 and TRBJ2-4; the DNA was not compared with TRBD1, the D call given in the table. The CDR3 is 9 residues long, counting both termini. Per the germline V gene, CDR1 is MNHEY and CDR2 is SMNVEV (reference sequence). The CDR3: CASLQGSVI.

This sequence joins TRBV18 and TRBJ2-7; 11 bases align to TRBD1. From germline, CDR1 is KGHSH and CDR2 LQKENI. This CDR3 region has 16 residues. V gave up 2 bases and J gave up 2 bases; unmatched junction bases: 5. The CDR3 DNA follows: TGTGCCAGCTCACCAGTCGGGACAGGGGGTACCTACGAGCAGTACTTC. It encodes CASSPVGTGGTYEQYF.

The sample holds a few counts of this clone. The CDR3 sequence is CASSSTGGETQYF. The CDR3 nucleotides are TGTGCCAGCAGCTCGACAGGGGGCGAGACCCAGTACTTC. The chain joins TRBV7-9 to TRBJ2-5, with 10 positions matching TRBD1. J was trimmed by 5 bases and V by 4 bases; bases with no gene match: 1. CDR3 length: 13 amino acids. Per the germline V gene, CDR1 is SEHNR and CDR2 is FQNEAQ (reference sequence).

The V gene is TRBV7-2, the J gene TRBJ2-5; the D gene is possibly TRBD1 (6 bases). The germline CDR1 and CDR2 sequences are SGHTA and FQGNSA. Trimming removed 1 base from V and 1 base from J, with 16 bases in between. The CDR3 spans 17 residues. In nucleotides, the CDR3 is TGTGCCAGCAGCTTAGTCGGTTTGGCAGGGGTCCAAGAGACCCAGTACTTC. As protein: CASSLVGLAGVQETQYF.

This clone was counted ten times or more. The rearrangement links TRBV19 to TRBJ1-4; no reliable D call. CDR3 size: 15 residues. The V and J ends lost 2 bases and 7 bases respectively, with 14 bases between them. Germline CDR1 LNHDA, CDR2 SQIVND (reference sequence). The CDR3 here is CASSIKSGNGEKLFF. The CDR3 DNA follows: TGTGCCAGTAGTATAAAATCCGGGAATGGTGAAAAACTGTTTTTT.

In DNA, the CDR3 is TGTGCCAGTAGTCTAGTTTGGGCAGGGGTTCAGGACACTGAAGCTTTCTTT. Translated: CASSLVWAGVQDTEAFF. The chain links TRBV19 to TRBJ1-1, with a tentative D call TRBD1 (6 bases). Trimming pared 5 bases from V and 3 bases from J, leaving 22 bases between. The germline V gene has CDR1 LNHDA and CDR2 SQIVND (reference sequence). The CDR3 contains 17 residues. Filled out from reference TRBV19 and TRBJ1-1, the complete variable domain reads DGGITQSPKYLFRKEGQNVTLSCEQNLNHDAMYWYRQDPGQGLRLIYYSQIVNDFQKGDIAEGYSVSREKKESFPLTVTSAQKNPTAFYLCASSLVWAGVQDTEAFFGQGTRLTVV.

The rearrangement joins TRBV11-3 to TRBJ2-2; tentatively, D is TRBD2 (5 bases). Trimming stripped 4 bases from V and 5 bases from J, with 11 bases between. This CDR3 is built from 14 residues. CDR1 is SGHNT and CDR2 is YENEEA in the germline V gene. The CDR3 here is CASSSLSGTGELFF. CDR3 nucleotide sequence: TGTGCCAGCAGCTCCCTTTCGGGGACCGGGGAGCTGTTTTTT.

The chain employs TRBV18 and TRBJ2-7, with 10 positions matching TRBD1. V lost 3 bases to trimming and J lost 7 bases; unmatched junction nucleotides: 9. Germline assignment: CDR1 KGHSH and CDR2 LQKENI. CDR3 size: 15 residues. The CDR3 bases are TGTGCCAGCTCACCGGTGACAGGGGGCGCGGGTGAGCAGTACTTC. Translating it yields CASSPVTGGAGEQYF.

J is TRBJ2-4 and V is TRBV19; 13 bases agree with TRBD2. Germline-derived CDR1 and CDR2 are LNHDA and SQIVND (reference sequence). The junction had 8 bases not matched to a gene; V was cut back by 3 bases and J by 6 bases. The CDR3 loop spans 17 amino acids. The CDR3 DNA reads as TGTGCCAGTAGTATGGGGACTAGCGGGATCCAGCTAAACATTCAGTACTTC. Translating gives CASSMGTSGIQLNIQYF. Together with reference TRBV19 and TRBJ2-4, the CDR3 gives the full variable domain: DGGITQSPKYLFRKEGQNVTLSCEQNLNHDAMYWYRQDPGQGLRLIYYSQIVNDFQKGDIAEGYSVSREKKESFPLTVTSAQKNPTAFYLCASSMGTSGIQLNIQYFGAGTRLSVL.

The chain couples TRBV29-1 to TRBJ1-4, with a tentative D call TRBD1 (5 bases). V was clipped by 0 bases and J by 5 bases, with 13 bases between them. CDR1 is SQVTM, CDR2 ANQGSEA, per germline. This CDR3 region has 15 residues. The CDR3 coding sequence is TGCAGCGTTGAAGATTGGGAGGGACCCAATGAAAAACTGTTTTTT. Protein sequence: CSVEDWEGPNEKLFF.

J is TRBJ1-2 and V is TRBV4-1; weak D call: TRBD1 (6 bases). The CDR3 is 16 amino acids. With 0 bases removed from V and 0 bases from J, the gap between germline ends came to 11 bases. The germline CDR1 and CDR2 sequences are MGHRA and YSYEKL. DNA of the CDR3: TGCGCCAGCAGCCAAGATTTTCAGGGGTCTAACTATGGCTACACCTTC. Translating gives CASSQDFQGSNYGYTF.

The chain links TRBV4-2 to TRBJ2-1; 9 positions agree with TRBD2. CDR3 length equals 17 residues. The V and J ends lost 1 base and 8 bases, in that order; junction bases with no gene match: 12. Germline lookup yields CDR1 LGHNA and CDR2 YNFKEQ. The CDR3 bases are TGTGCCAGCAGCCAAGTGTTGAGTGCGGGGGGGCCTGATGAGCAGTTCTTC. Its protein product is CASSQVLSAGGPDEQFF.

This chain connects TRBV3-1 (or the pseudogene TRBV3-2) to TRBJ2-3, with D tentatively TRBD1 (5 bases). V was shortened by 2 bases and J by 0 bases, with 9 bases between the two germline ends. CDR3 length: 15 residues. CDR1 LGHDT and CDR2 YNNKEL come from the germline V gene (reference sequence). For the CDR3, the DNA is TGTGCCAGCAGCCAAACGGACACAAGCACAGATACGCAGTATTTT. It encodes CASSQTDTSTDTQYF.